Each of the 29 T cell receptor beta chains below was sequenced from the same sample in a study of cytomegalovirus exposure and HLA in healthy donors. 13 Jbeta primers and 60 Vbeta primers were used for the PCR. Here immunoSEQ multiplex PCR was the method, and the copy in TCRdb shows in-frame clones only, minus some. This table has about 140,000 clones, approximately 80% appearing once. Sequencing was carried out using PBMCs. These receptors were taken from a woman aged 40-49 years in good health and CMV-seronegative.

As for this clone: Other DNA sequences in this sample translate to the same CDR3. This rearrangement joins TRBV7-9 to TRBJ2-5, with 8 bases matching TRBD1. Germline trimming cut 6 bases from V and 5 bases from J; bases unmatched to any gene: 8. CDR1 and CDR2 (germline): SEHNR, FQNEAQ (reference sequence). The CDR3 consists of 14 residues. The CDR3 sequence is CASSFTTGVETQYF. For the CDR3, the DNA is TGTGCCAGCAGTTTTACGACAGGGGTGGAGACCCAGTACTTC.

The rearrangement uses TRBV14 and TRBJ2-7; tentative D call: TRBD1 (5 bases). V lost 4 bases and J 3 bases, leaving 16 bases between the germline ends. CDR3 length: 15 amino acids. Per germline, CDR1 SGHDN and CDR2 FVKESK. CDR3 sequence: CASSLRTARVYEQYF. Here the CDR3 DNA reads TGTGCCAGCAGCCTAAGGACGGCCAGGGTCTACGAGCAGTACTTC.

CDR3 coding DNA: TGTGCCAGCCAAAGGGACACTAACAACGAGCAGTACTTC. It translates to CASQRDTNNEQYF. The chain has TRBV7-9 and TRBJ2-7; maybe TRBD1 (6 bases). CDR3 length: 13 residues. V lost 8 bases to trimming and J lost 5 bases, with 16 bases between them. Germline V lookup: CDR1 SEHNR, CDR2 FQNEAQ (reference sequence).

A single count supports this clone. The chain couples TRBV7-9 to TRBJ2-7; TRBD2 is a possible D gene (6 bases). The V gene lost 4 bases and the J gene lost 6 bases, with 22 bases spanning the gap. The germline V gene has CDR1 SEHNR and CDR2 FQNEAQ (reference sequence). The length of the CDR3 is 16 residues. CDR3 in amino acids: CASSSVSGLLNGEQYF. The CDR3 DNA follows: TGTGCCAGCAGCTCGGTTAGCGGACTACTCAACGGCGAGCAGTACTTC. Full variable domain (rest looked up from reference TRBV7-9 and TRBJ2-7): DTGVSQNPRHKITKRGQNVTFRCDPISEHNRLYWYRQTLGQGPEFLTYFQNEAQLEKSRLLSDRFSAERPKGSFSTLEIQRTEQGDSAMYLCASSSVSGLLNGEQYFGPGTRLTVT.

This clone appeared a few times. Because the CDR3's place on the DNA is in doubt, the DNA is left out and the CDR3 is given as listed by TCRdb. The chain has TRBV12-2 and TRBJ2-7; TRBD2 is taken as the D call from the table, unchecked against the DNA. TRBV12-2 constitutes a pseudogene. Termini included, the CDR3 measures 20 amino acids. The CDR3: CASRALAYWCARGGGYEQYF.

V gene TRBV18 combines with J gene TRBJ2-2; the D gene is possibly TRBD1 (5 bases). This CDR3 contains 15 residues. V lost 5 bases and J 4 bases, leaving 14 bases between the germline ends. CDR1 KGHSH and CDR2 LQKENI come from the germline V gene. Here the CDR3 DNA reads TGTGCCAGCTCATCTCAGGGATCCAGCACCGGGGAGCTGTTTTTT. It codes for CASSSQGSSTGELFF.

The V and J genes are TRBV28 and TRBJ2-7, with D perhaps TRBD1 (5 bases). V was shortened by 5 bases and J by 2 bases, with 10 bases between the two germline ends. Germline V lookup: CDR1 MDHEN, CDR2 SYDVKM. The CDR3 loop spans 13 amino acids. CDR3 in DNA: TGTGCCAGCAGTACAGGACGGACCTACGAGCAGTACTTC. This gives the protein CASSTGRTYEQYF. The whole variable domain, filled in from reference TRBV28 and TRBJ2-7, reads DVKVTQSSRYLVKRTGEKVFLECVQDMDHENMFWYRQDPGLGLRLIYFSYDVKMKEKGDIPEGYSVSREKKERFSLILESASTNQTSMYLCASSTGRTYEQYFGPGTRLTVT.

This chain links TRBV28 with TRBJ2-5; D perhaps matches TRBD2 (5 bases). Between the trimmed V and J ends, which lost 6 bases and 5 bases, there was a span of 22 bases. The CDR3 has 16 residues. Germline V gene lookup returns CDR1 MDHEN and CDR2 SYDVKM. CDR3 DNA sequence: TGTGCCAGCAGCCCCCCGGCGGGTCACCTAGGGGAGACCCAGTACTTC. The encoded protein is CASSPPAGHLGETQYF.

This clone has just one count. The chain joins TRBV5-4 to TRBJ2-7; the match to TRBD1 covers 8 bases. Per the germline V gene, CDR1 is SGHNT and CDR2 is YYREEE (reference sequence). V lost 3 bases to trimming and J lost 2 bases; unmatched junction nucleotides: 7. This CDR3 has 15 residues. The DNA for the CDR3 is TGTGCCAGCAGCTCGACAGGGGCTGGGACCTACGAGCAGTACTTC. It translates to CASSSTGAGTYEQYF.

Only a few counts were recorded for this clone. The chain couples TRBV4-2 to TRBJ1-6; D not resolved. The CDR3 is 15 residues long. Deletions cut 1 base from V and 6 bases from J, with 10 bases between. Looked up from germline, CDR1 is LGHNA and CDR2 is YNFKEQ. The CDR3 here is CASSQGFRTNSPLHF. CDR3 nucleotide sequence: TGTGCCAGCAGCCAAGGTTTCAGAACTAATTCACCCCTCCACTTT.

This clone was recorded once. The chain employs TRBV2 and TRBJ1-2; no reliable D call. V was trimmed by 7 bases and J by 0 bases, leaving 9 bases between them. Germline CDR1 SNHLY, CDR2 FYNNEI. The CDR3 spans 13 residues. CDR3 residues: CASKQETNYGYTF. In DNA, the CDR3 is TGTGCCAGCAAGCAGGAAACTAACTATGGCTACACCTTC. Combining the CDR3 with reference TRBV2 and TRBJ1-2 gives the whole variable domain EPEVTQTPSHQVTQMGQEVILRCVPISNHLYFYWYRQILGQKVEFLVSFYNNEISEKSEIFDDQFSVERPDGSNFTLKIRSTKLEDSAMYFCASKQETNYGYTFGSGTRLTVV.

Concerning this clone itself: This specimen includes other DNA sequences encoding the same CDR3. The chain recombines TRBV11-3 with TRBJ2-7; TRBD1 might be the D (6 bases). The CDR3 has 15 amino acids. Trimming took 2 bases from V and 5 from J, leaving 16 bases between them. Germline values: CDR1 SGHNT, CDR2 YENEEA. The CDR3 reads CASSLRNGRGNEQYF. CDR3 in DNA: TGTGCCAGCAGCTTACGAAATGGCAGGGGAAACGAGCAGTACTTC.

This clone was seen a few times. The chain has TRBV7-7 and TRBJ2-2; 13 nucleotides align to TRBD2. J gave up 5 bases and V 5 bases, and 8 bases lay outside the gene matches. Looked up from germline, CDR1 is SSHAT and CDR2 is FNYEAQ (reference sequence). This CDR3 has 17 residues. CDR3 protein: CASSPDWTSGRTGELFF. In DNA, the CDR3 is TGTGCCAGCAGCCCGGACTGGACTAGCGGGAGAACCGGGGAGCTGTTTTTT.

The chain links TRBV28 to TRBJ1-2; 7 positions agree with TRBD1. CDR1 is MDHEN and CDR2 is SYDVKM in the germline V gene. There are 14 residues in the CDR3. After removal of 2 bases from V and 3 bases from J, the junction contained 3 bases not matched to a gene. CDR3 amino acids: CASSLTGAYYGYTF. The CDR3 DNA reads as TGTGCCAGCAGTTTAACAGGGGCTTACTATGGCTACACCTTC.

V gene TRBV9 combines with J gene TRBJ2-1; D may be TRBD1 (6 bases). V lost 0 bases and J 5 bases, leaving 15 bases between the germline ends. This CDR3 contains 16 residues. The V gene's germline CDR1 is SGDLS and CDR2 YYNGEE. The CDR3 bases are TGTGCCAGCAGCGTAGGGGGCCAGGGGTTAAACAATGAGCAGTTCTTC. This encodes CASSVGGQGLNNEQFF.

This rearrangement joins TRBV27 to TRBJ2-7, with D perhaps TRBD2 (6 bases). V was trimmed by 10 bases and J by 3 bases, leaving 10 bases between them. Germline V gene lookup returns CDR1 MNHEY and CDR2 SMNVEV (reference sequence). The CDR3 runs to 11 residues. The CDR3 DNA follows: TGTGCCACCGGGACTTTCTACGAGCAGTACTTC. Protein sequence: CATGTFYEQYF.

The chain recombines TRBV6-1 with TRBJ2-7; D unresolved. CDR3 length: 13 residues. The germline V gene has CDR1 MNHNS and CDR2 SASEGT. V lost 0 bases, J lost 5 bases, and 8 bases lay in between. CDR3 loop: CASSEAAWHEQYF. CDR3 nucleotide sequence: TGTGCCAGCAGTGAAGCTGCTTGGCACGAGCAGTACTTC.

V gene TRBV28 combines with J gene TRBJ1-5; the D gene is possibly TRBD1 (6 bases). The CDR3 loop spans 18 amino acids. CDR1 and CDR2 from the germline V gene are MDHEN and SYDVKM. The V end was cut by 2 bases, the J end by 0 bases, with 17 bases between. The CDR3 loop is CASSLPRGGRISNQPQHF. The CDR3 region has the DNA TGTGCCAGCAGTTTACCCCGAGGGGGTCGGATTAGCAATCAGCCCCAGCATTTT. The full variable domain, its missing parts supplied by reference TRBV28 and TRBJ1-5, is DVKVTQSSRYLVKRTGEKVFLECVQDMDHENMFWYRQDPGLGLRLIYFSYDVKMKEKGDIPEGYSVSREKKERFSLILESASTNQTSMYLCASSLPRGGRISNQPQHFGDGTRLSIL.

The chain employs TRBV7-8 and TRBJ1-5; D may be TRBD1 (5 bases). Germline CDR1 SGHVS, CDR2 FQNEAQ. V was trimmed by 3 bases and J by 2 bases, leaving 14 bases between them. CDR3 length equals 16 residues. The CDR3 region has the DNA TGTGCCAGCAGCTTGAACAGGCTACGAGGCAATCAGCCCCAGCATTTT. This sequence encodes CASSLNRLRGNQPQHF.

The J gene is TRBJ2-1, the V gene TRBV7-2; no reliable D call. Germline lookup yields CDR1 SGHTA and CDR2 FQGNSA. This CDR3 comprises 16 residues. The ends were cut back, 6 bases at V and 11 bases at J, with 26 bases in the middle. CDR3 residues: CASRSTFAIPTIKQFF. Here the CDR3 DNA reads TGTGCCAGCAGATCTACTTTTGCGATACCCACCATTAAGCAGTTCTTC.

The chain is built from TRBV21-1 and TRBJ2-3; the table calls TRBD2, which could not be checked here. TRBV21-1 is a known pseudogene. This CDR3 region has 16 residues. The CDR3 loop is CASSKEPGTSTDTQYF. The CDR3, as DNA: TGTGCCAGCAGCAAGGAGCCCGGGACTAGCACAGATACGCAGTATTTT.

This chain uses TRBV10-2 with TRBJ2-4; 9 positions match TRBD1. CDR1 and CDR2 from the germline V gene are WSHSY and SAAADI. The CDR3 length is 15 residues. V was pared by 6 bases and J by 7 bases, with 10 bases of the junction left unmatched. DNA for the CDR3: TGCGCCAGCAGGATTTCAGACAGGGGGGATAACATTCAGTACTTC. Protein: CASRISDRGDNIQYF.

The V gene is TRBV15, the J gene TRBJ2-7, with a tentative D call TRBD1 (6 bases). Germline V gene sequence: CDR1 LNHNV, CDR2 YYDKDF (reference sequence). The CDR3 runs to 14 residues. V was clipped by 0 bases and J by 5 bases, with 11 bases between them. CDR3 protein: CATSRDGRGDEQYF. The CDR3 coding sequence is TGTGCCACCAGCAGAGACGGCAGGGGTGACGAGCAGTACTTC.

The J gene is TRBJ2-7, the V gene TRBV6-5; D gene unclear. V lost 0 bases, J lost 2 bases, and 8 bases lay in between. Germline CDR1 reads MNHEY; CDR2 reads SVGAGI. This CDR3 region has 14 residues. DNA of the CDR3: TGTGCCAGCAGTTACTCGAGTAACCCCTACGAGCAGTACTTC. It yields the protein CASSYSSNPYEQYF.

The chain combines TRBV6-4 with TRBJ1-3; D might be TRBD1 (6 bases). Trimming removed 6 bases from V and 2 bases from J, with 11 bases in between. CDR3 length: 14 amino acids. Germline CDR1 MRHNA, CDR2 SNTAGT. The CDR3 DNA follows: TGTGCCAGCAGCTTACAGGGTGCTGGAAACACCATATATTTT. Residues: CASSLQGAGNTIYF.

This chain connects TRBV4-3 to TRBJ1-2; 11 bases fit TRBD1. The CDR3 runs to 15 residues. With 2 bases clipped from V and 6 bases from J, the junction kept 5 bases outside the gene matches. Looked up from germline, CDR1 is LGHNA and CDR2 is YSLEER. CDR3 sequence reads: CASSQRTGGIHGYTF. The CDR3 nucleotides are TGCGCCAGCAGCCAACGGACAGGGGGCATTCATGGCTACACCTTC.

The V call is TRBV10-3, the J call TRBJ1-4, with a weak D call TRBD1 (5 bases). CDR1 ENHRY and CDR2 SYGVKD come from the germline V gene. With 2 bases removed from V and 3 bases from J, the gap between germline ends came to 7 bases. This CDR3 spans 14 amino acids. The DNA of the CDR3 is TGTGCCATCAGTGAGAGGGGTTCTAATGAAAAACTGTTTTTT. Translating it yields CAISERGSNEKLFF.

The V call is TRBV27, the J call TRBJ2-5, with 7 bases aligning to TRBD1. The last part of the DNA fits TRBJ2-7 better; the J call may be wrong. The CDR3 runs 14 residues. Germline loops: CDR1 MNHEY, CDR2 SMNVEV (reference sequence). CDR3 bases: TGTGCCAGCAGTTTAACAGGGGTTCCCTACGAGCAGTACTTC. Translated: CASSLTGVPYEQYF.

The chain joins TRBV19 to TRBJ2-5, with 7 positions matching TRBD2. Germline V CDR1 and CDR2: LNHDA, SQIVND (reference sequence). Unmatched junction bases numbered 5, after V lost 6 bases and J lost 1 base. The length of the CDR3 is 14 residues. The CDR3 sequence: CASSSAGRQETQYF. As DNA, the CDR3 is TGTGCCAGTAGCTCAGCGGGACGCCAAGAGACCCAGTACTTC.